This T cell receptor beta chain stems from a study of T-cell reconstitution after alpha-beta-depleted transplantation in children. Molecular barcoding with unique molecular identifiers was used for the TCRbeta library. TCRdb ran MiXCR on the PCR reads and lists one entry per CDR3 protein. The sample has 60,000 or so distinct CDR3 sequences; 35% to 55% are singletons. The germline gives CDR1 KGHSY, CDR2 FQNENV. V dropped 4 bases and J dropped 2 bases, with 12 bases sitting between them. The CDR3 runs to 14 residues. This chain uses TRBV16 with TRBJ2-7; no clear D gene. The receptor was isolated from a male patient between 10 and 17 years old who had a stem cell transplant for acute lymphoblastic leukemia, so the T cells may come from the graft donor. The sample consisted of PBMCs, mostly from graft donor cells, taken 360 days after TCRalphabeta/CD19-depleted stem cell transplant. The CDR3 nucleotides read TGTGCCAGCAGCCGACCCTCGAACACCTACGAGCAGTACTTC. This gives the protein CASSRPSNTYEQYF.